Listed here is a single T cell receptor beta chain. These data originate in a study of blood T cell repertoires in COVID-19. Study as a whole: Acute-phase and convalescent COVID-19 samples originated in the United States, Italy and Spain. In each case, the material was cDNA or gDNA derived from T cells, B-cell-depleted T cells, or PBMCs.

In the original workflow: Quantification of nucleated cells was approximated via reference gene primer amplification. The method was immunoSEQ multiplex PCR; TCRdb's version includes in-frame clones alone and lacks a portion of them. The DNA gave D and trimming, while V, J and clone size come from that table. The sample lists fewer than 30,000 clones; roughly 70% were seen once. Trimming at V came to 3 bases and at J to 2 bases, leaving 2 bases not matched to a gene. The CDR3 runs to 14 residues. CDR1 is SGHNT and CDR2 is YENEEA in the germline V gene. The sequence was obtained from a man in his fifties or sixties with active or convalescent COVID-19. Sequenced material: peripheral blood. The genes are TRBV11-3 and TRBJ2-5, with 8 bases lining up with TRBD1. In DNA form, the CDR3 reads TGTGCCAGCAGCTTCAGGGGGCGACAAGAGACCCAGTACTTC. Protein sequence: CASSFRGRQETQYF.